This is a list of T cell receptor beta chains from one sample in a study of blood T cell repertoires in COVID-19. The data were produced by immunoSEQ multiplex PCR, yet TCRdb's version contains in-frame clones alone and is incomplete. The sample holds approximately 98,000 clones, roughly 80% seen once. Sequencing used peripheral blood. The receptor set was obtained from a man aged 80 or over with acute or convalescent COVID-19. The CDR3 runs from the conserved cysteine through the conserved F or W. D genes are given only for firm matches. Where a row states a size, it is once, few, many or the class of an expanded clone; other rows omit it.

D gene	V gene	clone size	J gene	CDR3 DNA	CDR3 protein
TRBD2	TRBV12-3/TRBV12-4	.	TRBJ2-5	TGTGCCAGCAGGCGGGGGTTACAAGAGACCCAGTACTTC	CASRRGLQETQYF
.	TRBV6-5	.	TRBJ1-6	TGTGCCACGACCCCTAGGCAGGGAAGATATTCACCCCTCCACTTT	CATTPRQGRYSPLHF
.	TRBV6-6	.	TRBJ1-1	TGTGCCAGCAGTTTGGACACAGAGGCTTTCTTT	CASSLDTEAFF
TRBD2	TRBV7-8	.	TRBJ2-1	TGTGCCAGCAGCTTAGCGGGGACTAGCGGGAGAGGTGAGCAGTTCTTC	CASSLAGTSGRGEQFF
.	TRBV6-2/TRBV6-3	.	TRBJ2-7	TGTGCCAGCAGTTCGGGCTCCTACGAGCAGTACTTC	CASSSGSYEQYF
.	TRBV19	.	TRBJ2-2	TGTGCCAGTAGTCCGGGATATACGGGCTCCGGGGAGCTGTTTTTT	CASSPGYTGSGELFF
.	TRBV2	.	TRBJ2-7	TGTGCCAGCAGTGAAGCGCTTAGCCACGAGCAGTACTTC	CASSEALSHEQYF
TRBD2	TRBV10-3	.	TRBJ2-1	TGTGCCATCAGTGAGAGGACTAGCGGGAGTGAGCAGTTCTTC	CAISERTSGSEQFF
.	TRBV5-1	.	TRBJ1-3	TGCGCCAGCAGCTTGGATCAGGGGGGAAACACCATATATTTT	CASSLDQGGNTIYF
.	TRBV10-3	.	TRBJ2-7	TGTGCCATCAGTGAGTTCGACGTGGGGCACTCGACGCGCCAACTTCGCGCCCGAGCGGGGCAGTACTTC	CAISEFDVGHSTRQLRARAGQYF
TRBD2	TRBV7-8	.	TRBJ2-5	TGTGCCAGCAGCATCAGCGGGGCCACCCTCAGAGAGACCCAGTACTTC	CASSISGATLRETQYF
.	TRBV9	.	TRBJ2-1	TGTGCCAGCAGCGTAGCTCCCCTCGGCGGGGGCTCCAATGAGCAGTTCTTC	CASSVAPLGGGSNEQFF
TRBD2	TRBV7-2	.	TRBJ2-5	TGTGCCAGCAGCTTAGTACTTAGCGGGGGAAAGACCCAGTACTTC	CASSLVLSGGKTQYF
.	TRBV28	.	TRBJ1-5	TGTGCCAGCAGTTTATATAGAGGGGGTCAGCCCCAGCATTTT	CASSLYRGGQPQHF
TRBD1	TRBV6-5	.	TRBJ1-6	TGTGCCAGCAGGTCGACAGGGGGCCTATCACCCCTCCACTTT	CASRSTGGLSPLHF
.	TRBV6-5	.	TRBJ1-1	TGTGCCAGCAGTTACTCGGGTGTGGGGAGCTACACTGAAGCTTTCTTT	CASSYSGVGSYTEAFF
.	TRBV3-1/TRBV3-2	.	TRBJ2-1	TGTGCCAGCAGCCAAGTATCGTCCCCGTCTAATGAGCAGTTCTTC	CASSQVSSPSNEQFF
TRBD1	TRBV19	.	TRBJ2-7	TGTGCCAGTAGTAAACAGGGGCGAGAGCAGTACTTC	CASSKQGREQYF
.	TRBV28	.	TRBJ1-1	TGTGCCAGCAGGCAGTCCCCGTCTAACACTGAAGCTTTCTTT	CASRQSPSNTEAFF
TRBD1	TRBV27	.	TRBJ1-1	TGTGCCAGCAGCCGACCTACAGGGGGGAACACTGAAGCTTTCTTT	CASSRPTGGNTEAFF
TRBD1	TRBV7-2	.	TRBJ2-1	TGTGCCAGCACCAGGGACAGTGAACCTTACAATGAGCAGTTCTTC	CASTRDSEPYNEQFF
TRBD1	TRBV9	.	TRBJ1-4	TGTGCCAGCAGCGCGACAGGGGTTCTGAAGGCTAATGAAAAACTGTTTTTT	CASSATGVLKANEKLFF
TRBD1	TRBV18	.	TRBJ2-5	TGTGCCAGCTCACTTTCCACCCCACAGGGGTCCCAAGAGACCCAGTACTTC	CASSLSTPQGSQETQYF
.	TRBV25-1	.	TRBJ2-1	TGTGCCAGCAGTGAACCAGGCCCAGCCTACAATGAGCAGTTCTTC	CASSEPGPAYNEQFF
TRBD1	TRBV2	.	TRBJ1-1	TGTGCCAGCAGGCTGGCGGGGACAGTGAACACTGAAGCTTTCTTT	CASRLAGTVNTEAFF
.	TRBV27	.	TRBJ1-6	TGTGCCAGCAGTTTCCGAGGTGGAAATTCACCCCTCCACTTT	CASSFRGGNSPLHF
TRBD2	TRBV19	.	TRBJ2-2	TGTGCCAGTAGTCGGTTACTAGCGGGGAACACCGGGGAGCTGTTTTTT	CASSRLLAGNTGELFF
TRBD1	TRBV4-3	once	TRBJ1-5	TGCGCCAGCAGCCAAGATGTGGGACAGGGGTATCAGCCCCAGCATTTT	CASSQDVGQGYQPQHF
.	TRBV5-1	.	TRBJ2-6	TGCGCCAGCAGCTTGACTCCGCCCTCTGGGGCCAACGTCCTGACTTTC	CASSLTPPSGANVLTF
.	TRBV7-9	once	TRBJ1-4	TGTGCCAGCAGCTTAAGACCGGCGGGACGTCTGCGGAATGAAAAACTGTTTTTT	CASSLRPAGRLRNEKLFF
.	TRBV25-1	.	TRBJ2-3	TGTGCCAGGTGGCTTGGCGGAGAGATCACAGATACGCAGTATTTT	CARWLGGEITDTQYF
.	TRBV5-4	once	TRBJ1-2	TGTGCCAGCAGCTTGGCCGGGGATCGCTATGGCTACACCTTC	CASSLAGDRYGYTF
.	TRBV5-6	.	TRBJ2-7	TGTGCCAGCAGCTTGGAGGGGACGGGGAGGTACGAGCAGTACTTC	CASSLEGTGRYEQYF
TRBD1	TRBV7-8	.	TRBJ1-4	TGTGCCAGCAGCCTCGACAGGGCTGATGAAAAACTGTTTTTT	CASSLDRADEKLFF
TRBD1	TRBV28	.	TRBJ1-1	TGTGCCAGCAGCCTCTACCCCGGGACAGGGGGCCCGAACACTGAAGCTTTCTTT	CASSLYPGTGGPNTEAFF
.	TRBV12-3/TRBV12-4	few	TRBJ1-2	TGTGCCAGCAGTTTAATCAGAAGCTATGGCTACACCTTC	CASSLIRSYGYTF
.	TRBV7-2	once	TRBJ1-1	TGTGCCAGCAGCTCACAGGGTTGGGGGGGGACTGAAGCTTTCTTT	CASSSQGWGGTEAFF
.	TRBV6-5	.	TRBJ1-3	TGTGCCAGCAGTTACACGGCTAGTATCTCTGGAAACACCATATATTTT	CASSYTASISGNTIYF